This TCR beta chain is drawn from a study of T cell responses to AZD1222 COVID-19 vaccine (dated by TCRdb to the early 2020s). Context from the whole study: Because spike-specific TCR depth and breadth did not differ between the two schedules, AZD1222 recipients who got a second dose at roughly 4 weeks were pooled with those who got a second dose at roughly 12 weeks. TCR sequencing covered 230 to 250 trial participants: 200 to 220 given two doses of AZD1222 and about 26 given two doses of MenACWY control vaccine. Trial participants were enrolled into age subgroups of 18-55, 56-69 and 70-plus years, which contained approximately 150, 30 and 60 TCR-sequenced participants, respectively.

What the work shows at the level of the full study, not this receptor alone: Conclusions about previously exposed vaccinees are limited because only a handful of AZD1222 recipients were SARS-CoV-2 seropositive at baseline. Because no samples from the day 14 peak response were available, repertoires could be characterized only after the peak T cell response. In the small 56-69-year group, the increase in depth fell short of significance, most likely because of low power. A significant rise in spike-specific TCR breadth and depth was observed after two AZD1222 doses relative to day 0 and relative to MenACWY recipients. Participants were mostly white British, with more females than males. The authors suggested clonal diversity may have been underestimated. CD4 TCRs associated with the vaccine covered the entire spike protein, and the dominant responses were in regions 160-218 and 743-854. Nearly half of unique spike-specific TCRs reportedly recognized epitopes outside regions mutated in the B.1.351 and B.1.1.7 variants.

The CDR3 regions of human TCRbeta chains were subjected to immunosequencing. The authors' analysis ran thus. TCRs in the repertoires were compared against a reference library of SARS-CoV-2-specific TCRs that had been generated with the MIRA antigen-specificity platform. Breadth was defined as the fraction of unique TCRs that were SARS-CoV-2-associated. Depth was defined as the fraction of total T cells that were SARS-CoV-2-associated. Each spike-specific TCR was assigned to its reactive spike region and to a CD4 or CD8 class using the MIRA data. Log10-transformed breadth and depth values were compared by one-way ANOVA with Sidak's multiple comparisons tests. This is the immuneACCESS table as TCRdb keeps it, with only in-frame sequences that have V and J called. A part of the clones is gone; compared with another copy, unresolved V genes explain less than half, and the rest is unexplained. The D gene and trimming were derived from the DNA, and the V and J assignments and clone size from that table. This sample gives approximately 150,000 clones in total; around 92% of them show up just once. Roughly 2.2% of the sample is in the top ten clones.

The sample holds a few counts of this clone. Its antigen specificity is not known. There are no base qualities to consult, and no much larger clone falls within one base. The sample's time point label, decoded: baseline before first vaccination. Samples from vaccinated people were obtained from the UK trials COV001 and COV002, which included a single-blind randomized controlled phase 2/3 trial of AZD1222 (ChAdOx1 nCoV-19) in healthy adults. For TCRbeta chain sequencing, PBMC samples were collected from trial participants at day 0 and at day 28 after the second dose. CDR3 length: 20 amino acids, cysteine to phenylalanine. Of the read, only the CDR3 DNA is kept; its 60 bases are in frame from base 1. V sheds 4 bases and J sheds 1 base, leaving 23 bases between their ends. Reading the germline V gene gives CDR1 SNHLY and CDR2 FYNNEI.

The material sequenced was peripheral blood, taken on day 0 of AZD1222 vaccination. The TCR was taken from an adult in good health. The chain uses TRBV2 and TRBJ2-6, with TRBD1 perhaps the D gene, on 5 matching bases. The CDR3 reads CASSGGGTRTSFSGANVLTF. The bases read TGTGCCAGCAGTGGGGGCGGCACACGAACCTCCTTTTCTGGGGCCAACGTCCTGACTTTC.